Reported below is one T cell receptor beta chain. Method: immunoSEQ multiplex PCR; TCRdb's copy keeps in-frame clones and lacks some. The table shows 150,000 to 200,000 clones, with roughly 82% occurring only once. This entry is derived from a study of blood T cell repertoires in COVID-19. The CDR3 contains 17 residues. Germline lookup yields CDR1 MNHEY and CDR2 SMNVEV (reference sequence). Trimming removed 3 bases from V and 3 bases from J, with 18 bases in between. The TCR sequence derives from a man aged 40-50 years who had recovered from COVID-19. The chain couples TRBV27 to TRBJ1-5; weak D call: TRBD1 (6 bases). The source material was PBMCs or T cells enriched from blood (not recorded which). The CDR3 protein is CASSLGAGRGLNQPQHF. CDR3 bases: TGTGCCAGCAGTTTGGGGGCAGGGCGGGGGCTCAATCAGCCCCAGCATTTT.